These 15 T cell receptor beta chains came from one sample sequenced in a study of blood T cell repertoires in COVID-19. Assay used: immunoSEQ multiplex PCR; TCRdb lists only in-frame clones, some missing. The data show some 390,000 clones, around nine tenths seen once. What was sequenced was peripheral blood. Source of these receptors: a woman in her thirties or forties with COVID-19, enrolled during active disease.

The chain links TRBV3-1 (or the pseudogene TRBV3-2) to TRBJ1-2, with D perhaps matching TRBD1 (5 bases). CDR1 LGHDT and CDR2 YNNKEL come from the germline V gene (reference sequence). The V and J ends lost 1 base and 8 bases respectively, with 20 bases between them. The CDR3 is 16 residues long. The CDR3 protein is CASSQGVMGRVGGYTF. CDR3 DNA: TGTGCCAGCAGCCAAGGGGTAATGGGCAGGGTAGGCGGCTACACCTTC.

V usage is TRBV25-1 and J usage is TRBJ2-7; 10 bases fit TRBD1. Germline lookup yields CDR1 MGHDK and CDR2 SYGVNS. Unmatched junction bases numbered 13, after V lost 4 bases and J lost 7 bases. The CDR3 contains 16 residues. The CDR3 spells CASSAPRTGGVVEQYF. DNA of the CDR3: TGTGCCAGCAGTGCACCCCGGACAGGGGGTGTTGTAGAGCAGTACTTC.

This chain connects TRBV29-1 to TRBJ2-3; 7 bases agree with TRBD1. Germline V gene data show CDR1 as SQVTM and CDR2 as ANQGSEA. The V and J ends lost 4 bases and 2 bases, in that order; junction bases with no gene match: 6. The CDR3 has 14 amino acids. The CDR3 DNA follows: TGCAGCGTTGTGTCGGGACAGAACACAGATACGCAGTATTTT. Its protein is CSVVSGQNTDTQYF.

The DNA for the CDR3 is TGTGCCTTGACAGGGGGGTCGCTATGCACTGAAGCTTTCTTT. Its translation: CALTGGSLCTEAFF. This chain links TRBV5-3 with TRBJ1-1; 9 bases align to TRBD1. TRBV5-3 carries the ORF label, with uncertain function. The CDR3 contains 14 residues. The V segment lost 10 bases and the J segment 4 bases; nucleotides outside the gene matches: 11.

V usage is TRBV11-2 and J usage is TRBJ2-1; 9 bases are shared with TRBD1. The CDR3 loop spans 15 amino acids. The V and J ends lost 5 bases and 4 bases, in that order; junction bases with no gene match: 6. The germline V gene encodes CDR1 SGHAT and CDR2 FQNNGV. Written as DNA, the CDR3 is TGTGCCAGCAGCCTCAGACAGGGGGGATACAATGAGCAGTTCTTC. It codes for CASSLRQGGYNEQFF.

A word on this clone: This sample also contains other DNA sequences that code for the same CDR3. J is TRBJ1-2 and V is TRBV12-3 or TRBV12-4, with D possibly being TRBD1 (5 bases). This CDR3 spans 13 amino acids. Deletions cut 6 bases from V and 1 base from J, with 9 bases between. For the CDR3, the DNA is TGTGCCAGCAGCCCCCAGGGTAACTATGGCTACACCTTC. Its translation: CASSPQGNYGYTF.

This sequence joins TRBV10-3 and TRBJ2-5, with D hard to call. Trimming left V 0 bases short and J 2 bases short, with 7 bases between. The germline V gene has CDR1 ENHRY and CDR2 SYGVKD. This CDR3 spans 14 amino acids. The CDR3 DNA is TGTGCCATCAGTGAGTCCTCGGGTCAAGAGACCCAGTACTTC. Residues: CAISESSGQETQYF.

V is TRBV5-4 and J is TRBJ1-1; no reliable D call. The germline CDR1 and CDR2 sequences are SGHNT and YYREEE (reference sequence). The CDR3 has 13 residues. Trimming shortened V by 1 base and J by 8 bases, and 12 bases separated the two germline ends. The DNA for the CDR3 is TGTGCCAGCAGCTTGATGTCGGGAAAGGAAGCTTTCTTT. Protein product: CASSLMSGKEAFF. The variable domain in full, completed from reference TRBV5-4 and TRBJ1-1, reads ETGVTQSPTHLIKTRGQQVTLRCSSQSGHNTVSWYQQALGQGPQFIFQYYREEENGRGNFPPRFSGLQFPNYSSELNVNALELDDSALYLCASSLMSGKEAFFGQGTRLTVV.

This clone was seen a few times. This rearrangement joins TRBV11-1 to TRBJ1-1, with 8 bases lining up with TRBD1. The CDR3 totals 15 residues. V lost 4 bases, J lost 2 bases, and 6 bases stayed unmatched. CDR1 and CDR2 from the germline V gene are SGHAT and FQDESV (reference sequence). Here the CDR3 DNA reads TGTGCCAGCAGCTCCGCCGGACAGGGCAACACTGAAGCTTTCTTT. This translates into CASSSAGQGNTEAFF.

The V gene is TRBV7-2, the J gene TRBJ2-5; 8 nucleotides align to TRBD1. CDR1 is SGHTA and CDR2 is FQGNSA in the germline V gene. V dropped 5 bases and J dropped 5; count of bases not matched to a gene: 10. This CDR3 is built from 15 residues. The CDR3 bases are TGTGCCAGCAGCCTAGGTGGGGACAGGCGGGAGACCCAGTACTTC. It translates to CASSLGGDRRETQYF.

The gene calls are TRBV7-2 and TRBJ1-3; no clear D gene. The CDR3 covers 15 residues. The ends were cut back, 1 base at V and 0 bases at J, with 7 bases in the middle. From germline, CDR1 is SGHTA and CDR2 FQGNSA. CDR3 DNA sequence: TGTGCCAGCAGCTTAGGGGCTTTCTCTGGAAACACCATATATTTT. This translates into CASSLGAFSGNTIYF. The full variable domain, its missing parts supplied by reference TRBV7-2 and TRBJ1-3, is GAGVSQSPSNKVTEKGKDVELRCDPISGHTALYWYRQSLGQGLEFLIYFQGNSAPDKSGLPSDRFSAERTGGSVSTLTIQRTQQEDSAVYLCASSLGAFSGNTIYFGEGSWLTVV.

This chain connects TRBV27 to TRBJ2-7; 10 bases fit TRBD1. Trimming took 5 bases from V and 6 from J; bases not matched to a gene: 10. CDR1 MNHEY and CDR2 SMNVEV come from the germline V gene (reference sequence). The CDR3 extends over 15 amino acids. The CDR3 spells CASSLLDRGYVEQYF. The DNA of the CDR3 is TGTGCCAGCAGTCTCCTGGACAGGGGGTATGTCGAGCAGTACTTC.

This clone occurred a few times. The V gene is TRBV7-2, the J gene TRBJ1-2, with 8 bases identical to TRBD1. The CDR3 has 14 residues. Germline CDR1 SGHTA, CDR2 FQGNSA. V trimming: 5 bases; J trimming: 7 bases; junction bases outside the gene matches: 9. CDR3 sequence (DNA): TGTGCCAGCAGCGTCCTCAGGGGGCGCGGTGGCTACACCTTC. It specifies CASSVLRGRGGYTF.

CDR3 sequence: CATSRGTGGYNEQFF. CDR3 sequence (DNA): TGTGCCACCAGCAGAGGGACAGGGGGCTACAATGAGCAGTTCTTC. This sequence joins TRBV15 and TRBJ2-1, with 10 bases fitting TRBD1. Germline V gives CDR1 LNHNV, CDR2 YYDKDF (reference sequence). This CDR3 has 15 residues. V trimming: 1 base; J trimming: 3 bases; junction bases outside the gene matches: 0.

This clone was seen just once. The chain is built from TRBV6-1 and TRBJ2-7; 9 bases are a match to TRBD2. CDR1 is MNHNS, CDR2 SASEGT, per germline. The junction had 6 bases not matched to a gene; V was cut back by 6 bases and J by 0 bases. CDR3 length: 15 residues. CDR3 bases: TGTGCCAGCAGCACAAGCGGGGGGCTCTCCTACGAGCAGTACTTC. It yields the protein CASSTSGGLSYEQYF.